This is a list of T cell receptor beta chains from one sample in a study of cytomegalovirus exposure and HLA in healthy donors. Generated by immunoSEQ multiplex PCR, the TCRdb table keeps only in-frame clones and is missing some. The data hold roughly 150,000 clones, with around four fifths observed a single time. The sample consisted of PBMCs. These receptors originate from a man aged 50 to 60 in good health and CMV-seropositive. Both conserved end residues are part of each CDR3. Fields, in order: D gene, V gene, J gene, CDR3 protein. D genes are given only for firm matches.

>NA|TRBV5-4|TRBJ2-7
CASSLESGKGYEQYF
>NA|TRBV5-4|TRBJ1-1
CASSLIRQDSSMEAFF
>TRBD1|TRBV6-5|TRBJ2-3
CASRNRGTDTQYF
>TRBD2|TRBV5-1|TRBJ2-2
CASSVTPGLAGGYTGELFF
>TRBD1|TRBV28|TRBJ1-1
CASSLTGRGNTEAFF
>NA|TRBV4-2|TRBJ2-2
CASNQVRGTGELFF
>NA|TRBV11-1|TRBJ2-1
CASSSLHNEQFF
>NA|TRBV19|TRBJ2-3
CASSIGGRVSDTQYF
>NA|TRBV6-6|TRBJ1-6
CASSDRGSYNSPLHF
>NA|TRBV4-2|TRBJ2-3
CASSQGGLPSTDTQYF
>TRBD1|TRBV29-1|TRBJ1-2
CSVEGTGTYGYTF
>NA|TRBV7-9|TRBJ1-1
CSSSLVPGTEAFF
>TRBD1|TRBV7-3|TRBJ1-2
CASSSQSGTGIGGYTF
>NA|TRBV5-4|TRBJ2-3
CASSTGRTGTDAQYF
>NA|TRBV27|TRBJ2-1
CASSSPWTQGNEQFF
>NA|TRBV28|TRBJ1-5
CASTYGGLGQPQHF
>TRBD1|TRBV7-7|TRBJ2-7
CASSKGQGSYEQYF
>NA|TRBV9|TRBJ2-5
CASSVAYGGETQYF
>TRBD1|TRBV7-8|NA
CASSQSWDSTYEQYF
>NA|TRBV11-3|TRBJ2-7
CASSLRTDRIYEQYF
>NA|TRBV2|TRBJ2-5
CASRLGAVEETQYF
>TRBD1|TRBV19|TRBJ1-5
CASRVRDRTNQPQHF
>TRBD1|TRBV6-5|TRBJ1-2
CASSEGGLGYTF
>NA|TRBV30|TRBJ2-3
CAWSSRGGADTQYF
>TRBD1|TRBV6-5|TRBJ1-5
CASRGTGGGNQPQHF
>TRBD1|TRBV5-1|TRBJ2-2
CASSTGQGTGELFF
>TRBD2|TRBV28|TRBJ2-4
CASSLAAGGPGGNIQYF
>NA|TRBV19|TRBJ1-2
CASSPRTETNYGYTF
>TRBD2|TRBV28|TRBJ2-7
CATGRGTYEQYF
>NA|TRBV6-5|TRBJ2-7
CASSYSSVHEQYF
>NA|TRBV28|TRBJ2-5
CASRPLTEETQYF
>NA|TRBV28|TRBJ1-1
CASSSPSLTQTEKAFF
>NA|TRBV6-1|TRBJ1-1
CASSPRTDWDTEAFF
>NA|TRBV5-1|TRBJ1-2
CASSRSNYGYTF
>NA|TRBV28|TRBJ2-1
CASSLAETRNEQFF
>TRBD1|TRBV27|TRBJ2-7
CASSSDRGRPEQYF
>TRBD2|TRBV9|TRBJ2-3
CASSVGGLAGAVDTQYF
>NA|TRBV10-3|TRBJ1-1
CAITIGAGKYTEAFF
>TRBD2|TRBV11-2|TRBJ2-7
CASSLDLAEYYEQYF
>NA|TRBV5-1|TRBJ2-7
CASSLRTSGYEQYF